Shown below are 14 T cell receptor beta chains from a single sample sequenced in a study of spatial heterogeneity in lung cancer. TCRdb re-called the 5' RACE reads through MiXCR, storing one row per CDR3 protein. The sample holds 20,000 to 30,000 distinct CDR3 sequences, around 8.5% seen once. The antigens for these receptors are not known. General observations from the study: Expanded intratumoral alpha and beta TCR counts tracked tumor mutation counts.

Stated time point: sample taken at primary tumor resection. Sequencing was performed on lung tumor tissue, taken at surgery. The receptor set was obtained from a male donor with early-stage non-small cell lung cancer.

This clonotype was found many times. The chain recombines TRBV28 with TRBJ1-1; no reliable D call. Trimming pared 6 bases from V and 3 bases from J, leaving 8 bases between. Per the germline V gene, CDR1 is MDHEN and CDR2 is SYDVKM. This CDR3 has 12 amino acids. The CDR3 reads CASRDGDTEAFF. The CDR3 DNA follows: TGTGCCAGCAGAGACGGGGACACTGAAGCTTTCTTT.

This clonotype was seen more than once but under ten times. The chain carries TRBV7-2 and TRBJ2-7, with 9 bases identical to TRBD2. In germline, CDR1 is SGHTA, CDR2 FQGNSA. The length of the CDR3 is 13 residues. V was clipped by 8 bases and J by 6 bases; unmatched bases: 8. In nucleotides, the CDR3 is TGTGCCAGCGCGGGACTAGCTGTAGGCGAGCAGTACTTC. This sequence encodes CASAGLAVGEQYF.

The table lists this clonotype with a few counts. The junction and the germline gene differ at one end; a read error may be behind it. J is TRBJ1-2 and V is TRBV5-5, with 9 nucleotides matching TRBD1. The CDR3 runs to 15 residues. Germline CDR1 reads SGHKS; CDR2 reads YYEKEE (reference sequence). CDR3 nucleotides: TGTGCCAGCAGCTTGGGGGGACAGGGCATCTATGGCTACACCTTT. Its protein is CASSLGGQGIYGYTF.

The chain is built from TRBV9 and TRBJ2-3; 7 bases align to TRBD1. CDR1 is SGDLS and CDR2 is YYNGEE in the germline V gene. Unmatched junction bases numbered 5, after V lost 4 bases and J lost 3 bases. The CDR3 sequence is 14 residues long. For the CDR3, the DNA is TGTGCCAGCAGCTTACTGGGACAGACAGATACGCAGTATTTT. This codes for CASSLLGQTDTQYF.

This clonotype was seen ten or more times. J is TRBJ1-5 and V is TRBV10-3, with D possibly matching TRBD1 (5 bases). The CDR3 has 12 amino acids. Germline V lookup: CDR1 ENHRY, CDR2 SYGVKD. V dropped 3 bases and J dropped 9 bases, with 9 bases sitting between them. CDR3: CAISEGGTPQHF. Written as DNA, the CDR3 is TGTGCCATCAGTGAAGGAGGGACGCCCCAGCATTTT.

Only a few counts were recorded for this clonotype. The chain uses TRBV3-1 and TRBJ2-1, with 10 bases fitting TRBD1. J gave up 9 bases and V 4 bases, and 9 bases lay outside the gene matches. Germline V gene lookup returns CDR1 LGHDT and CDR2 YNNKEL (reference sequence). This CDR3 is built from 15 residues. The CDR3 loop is CASSPPGQGTFEQFF. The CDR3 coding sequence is TGTGCCAGCAGCCCACCGGGACAGGGGACATTTGAGCAGTTCTTC.

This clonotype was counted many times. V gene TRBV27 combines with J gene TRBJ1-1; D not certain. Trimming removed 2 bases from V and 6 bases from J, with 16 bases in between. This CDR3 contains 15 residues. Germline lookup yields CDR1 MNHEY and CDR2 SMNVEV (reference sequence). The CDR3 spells CASSLRALKKAEAFF. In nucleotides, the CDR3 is TGTGCCAGCAGTTTAAGGGCCCTAAAGAAGGCTGAAGCTTTCTTT.

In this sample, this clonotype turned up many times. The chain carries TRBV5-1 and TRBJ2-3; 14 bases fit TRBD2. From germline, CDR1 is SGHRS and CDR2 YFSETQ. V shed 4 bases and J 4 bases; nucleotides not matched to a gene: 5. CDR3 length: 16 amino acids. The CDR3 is CASSLRTSGGSDTQYF. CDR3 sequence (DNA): TGCGCCAGCAGCCTACGGACTAGCGGGGGGTCAGATACGCAGTATTTT.

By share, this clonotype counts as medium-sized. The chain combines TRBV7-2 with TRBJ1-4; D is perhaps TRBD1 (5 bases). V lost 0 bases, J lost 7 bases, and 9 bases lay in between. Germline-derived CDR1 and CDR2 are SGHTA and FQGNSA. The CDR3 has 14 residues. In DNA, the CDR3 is TGTGCCAGCAGCTTAGCGGGGCGCGCTGAAAAACTGTTTTTT. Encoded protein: CASSLAGRAEKLFF.

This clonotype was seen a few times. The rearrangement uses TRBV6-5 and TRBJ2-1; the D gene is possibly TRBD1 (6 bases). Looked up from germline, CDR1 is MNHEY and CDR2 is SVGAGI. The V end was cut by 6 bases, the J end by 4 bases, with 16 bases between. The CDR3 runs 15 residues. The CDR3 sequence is CASRESGAGYNEQFF. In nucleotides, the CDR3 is TGTGCCAGCAGGGAATCAGGGGCCGGATACAATGAGCAGTTCTTC.

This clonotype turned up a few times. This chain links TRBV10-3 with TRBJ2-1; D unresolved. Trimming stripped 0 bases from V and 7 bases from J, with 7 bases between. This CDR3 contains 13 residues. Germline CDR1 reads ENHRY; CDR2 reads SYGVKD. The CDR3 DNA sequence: TGTGCCATCAGTGAGTCTGGGTATAATGAGCAGTTCTTC. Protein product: CAISESGYNEQFF.

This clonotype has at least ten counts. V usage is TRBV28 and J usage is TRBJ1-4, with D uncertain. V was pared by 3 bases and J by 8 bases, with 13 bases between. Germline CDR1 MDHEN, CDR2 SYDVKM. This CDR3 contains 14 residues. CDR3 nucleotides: TGTGCCAGCAGTTTGGCGCAGGTGACCGAAAAACTGTTTTTT. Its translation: CASSLAQVTEKLFF.

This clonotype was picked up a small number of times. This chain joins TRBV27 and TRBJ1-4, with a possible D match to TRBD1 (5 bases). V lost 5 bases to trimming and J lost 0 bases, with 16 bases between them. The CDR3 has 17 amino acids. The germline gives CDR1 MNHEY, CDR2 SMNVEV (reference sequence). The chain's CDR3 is CASSPPGGLTTNEKLFF. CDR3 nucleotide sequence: TGTGCCAGCAGTCCCCCCGGGGGGTTGACAACTAATGAAAAACTGTTTTTT. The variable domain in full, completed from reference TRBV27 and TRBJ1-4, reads EAQVTQNPRYLITVTGKKLTVTCSQNMNHEYMSWYRQDPGLGLRQIYYSMNVEVTDKGDVPEGYKVSRKEKRNFPLILESPSPNQTSLYFCASSPPGGLTTNEKLFFGSGTQLSVL.

This CDR3 reads CASRSWTGVEKLFF. Written as DNA, the CDR3 is TGTGCCAGCAGATCGTGGACAGGGGTTGAAAAACTGTTTTTT. This chain links TRBV6-1 with TRBJ1-4, with 9 bases that match TRBD1. CDR1 MNHNS and CDR2 SASEGT come from the germline V gene. V was clipped by 6 bases and J by 7 bases; unmatched bases: 6. This CDR3 is built from 14 residues.